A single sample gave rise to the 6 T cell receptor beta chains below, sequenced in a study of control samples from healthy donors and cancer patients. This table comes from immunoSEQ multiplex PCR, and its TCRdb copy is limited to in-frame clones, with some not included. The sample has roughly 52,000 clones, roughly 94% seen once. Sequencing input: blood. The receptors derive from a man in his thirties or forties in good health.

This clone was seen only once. CDR3 in DNA: TGTGCCAGCACTACCGACAGCAGGATCCAAGAGACCCAGTACTTC. Residues: CASTTDSRIQETQYF. V and J are TRBV2 and TRBJ2-5, with TRBD1 as a possible D gene (5 bases). Germline V gene lookup returns CDR1 SNHLY and CDR2 FYNNEI. V dropped 7 bases and J dropped 1 base, with 16 bases sitting between them. The CDR3 length is 15 residues.

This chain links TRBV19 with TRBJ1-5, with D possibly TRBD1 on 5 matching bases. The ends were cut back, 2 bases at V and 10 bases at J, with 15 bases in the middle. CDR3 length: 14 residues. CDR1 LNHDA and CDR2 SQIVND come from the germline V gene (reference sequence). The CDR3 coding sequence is TGTGCCAGTAGTATACGTCGGGGGGACTTCCCCCAGCATTTT. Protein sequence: CASSIRRGDFPQHF.

CDR3 loop: CASSVAPPGAGGQETQYF. The CDR3 nucleotides read TGTGCCAGCAGCGTAGCTCCCCCGGGGGCGGGAGGGCAAGAGACCCAGTACTTC. The J gene is TRBJ2-5, the V gene TRBV9; 9 bases are a match to TRBD2. Germline values: CDR1 SGDLS, CDR2 YYNGEE. The CDR3 sequence is 18 residues long. With 0 bases clipped from V and 2 bases from J, the junction kept 11 bases outside the gene matches.

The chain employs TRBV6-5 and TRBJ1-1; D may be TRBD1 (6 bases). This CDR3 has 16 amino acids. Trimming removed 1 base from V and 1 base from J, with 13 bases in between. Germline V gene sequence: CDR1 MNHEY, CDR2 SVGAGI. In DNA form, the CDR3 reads TGTGCCAGCAGTTACTTAAAGACGGGACAGAACACTGAAGCTTTCTTT. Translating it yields CASSYLKTGQNTEAFF.

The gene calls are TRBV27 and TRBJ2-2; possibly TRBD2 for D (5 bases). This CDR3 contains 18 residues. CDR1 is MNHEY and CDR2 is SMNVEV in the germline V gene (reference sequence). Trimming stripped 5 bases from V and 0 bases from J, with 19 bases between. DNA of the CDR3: TGTGCCAGCAGTCCCGTCGGCGCGGGTTATGCGAACACCGGGGAGCTGTTTTTT. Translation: CASSPVGAGYANTGELFF.

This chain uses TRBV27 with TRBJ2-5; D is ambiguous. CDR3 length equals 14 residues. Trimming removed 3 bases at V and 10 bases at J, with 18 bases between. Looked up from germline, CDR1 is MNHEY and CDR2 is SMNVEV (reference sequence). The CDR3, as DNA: TGTGCCAGCAGTTTCGTTGCTGGGCTGGGCGACCAGTACTTC. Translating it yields CASSFVAGLGDQYF.